Listed below are T cell receptor beta chains from one sample, sequenced in a study of vaccination effects on CD4 cells after COVID-19. These receptors have no known antigen. Sequencing used immunoSEQ multiplex PCR; TCRdb keeps in-frame clones, though not all of them. This sample has 15,000 to 20,000 clones, with 70% to 80% found just once. The source material was CD4+ T cells from PBMCs cultured with HCoV-NL63 spike peptides, sampled after COVID-19 vaccination. The receptors originated from a human donor who received a COVID-19 vaccine. CDR3s include the opening cysteine and the closing phenylalanine or tryptophan. D genes are given only for firm matches. Only part of the rows carry a size: once, few, many, or a class if the clone is expanded.

clone_size	v_call	j_call	d_call	cdr3_nt	cdr3_aa
.	TRBV7-6	TRBJ1-2	TRBD1	TGTGCCAGCAGCTTAGACCTACAGGGGGCGGGGGGCTACACCTTC	CASSLDLQGAGGYTF
.	TRBV3-1/TRBV3-2	TRBJ1-1	.	TGTGCCAGCAGCGGAACCGGGACAATGAACACTGAAGCTTTCTTT	CASSGTGTMNTEAFF
.	TRBV27	TRBJ2-1	TRBD2	TGTGCCAGCAGTTTAAGGGCCGGGGGGTACAATGAGCAGTTCTTC	CASSLRAGGYNEQFF
once	TRBV12-3/TRBV12-4	TRBJ2-5	.	TGTGCCAGCAGCCCCCCCCCTGGAGAGACCCAGTACTTC	CASSPPPGETQYF
.	TRBV10-3	TRBJ1-1	.	TGTGCCATCAGGGAAACGACAGGCCGGCCTGAAGCTTTCTTT	CAIRETTGRPEAFF
.	TRBV7-9	TRBJ2-5	TRBD2	TGTGCCAGCAGCCCGGGACTAGCGGGGTTAAAACAAGAGACCCAGTACTTC	CASSPGLAGLKQETQYF
.	TRBV5-1	TRBJ1-5	.	TGCGCCAGCAGCTTGGGAGACACAAGCAATCAGCCCCAGCATTTT	CASSLGDTSNQPQHF
few	TRBV7-2	TRBJ1-1	.	TGTGCCAGCAGCTTAGCGAGTGGAAAGGGGAACACTGAAGCTTTCTTT	CASSLASGKGNTEAFF
.	TRBV19	TRBJ1-3	TRBD1	TGTGGCTTAGGCCGCGAGGACAGGGGAAACACCATATATTTT	CGLGREDRGNTIYF
.	TRBV7-9	TRBJ1-3	.	TGTGCCAGCAGCTTAGTTTGGGTCGCGGAAACAGTCTCTGGAAACACCATATATTTT	CASSLVWVAETVSGNTIYF
once	TRBV2	TRBJ1-2	.	TGTGCCAGCAGGGTGCCGGAAGCTAACTATGGCTACACCTTC	CASRVPEANYGYTF
once	TRBV9	TRBJ1-2	TRBD1	TGTGCCAGCAGCGTAGCTAGGACAGGAGCTAACTATGGCTACACCTTC	CASSVARTGANYGYTF
.	TRBV19	TRBJ2-5	TRBD2	TGTGCCAGTAGTATAGGAACTAGAGCGGGGGGGCCAGAGACCCAGTACTTC	CASSIGTRAGGPETQYF
.	TRBV11-2	TRBJ2-3	.	TGTGCCAGCAGCCAAGGAGCGAACACAGATACGCAGTATTTT	CASSQGANTDTQYF
.	TRBV28	TRBJ1-1	.	TGTGCCAGCAGTTTGACTTGGTTAAATGAAGCTTTCTTT	CASSLTWLNEAFF
.	TRBV30	TRBJ2-1	.	TGTGCCTGGAGTGTAAGGGTTAAGCAGTTCTTC	CAWSVRVKQFF
.	TRBV7-9	TRBJ2-2	.	TGTGCCAGCAGCCCCCGGGGGGAGCTGTTTTTT	CASSPRGELFF
.	TRBV19	TRBJ2-1	TRBD2	TGTGCCAGTAGTCCCCGGGGACTAGCGGGAGGCAAGAATGAGCAGTTCTTC	CASSPRGLAGGKNEQFF
few	TRBV6-5	TRBJ2-2	.	TGTGCCAGTACGGGGTTACGGAACACCGGGGAGCTGTTTTTT	CASTGLRNTGELFF
.	TRBV19	TRBJ1-2	.	TGTGCCAGTAAATACGGGGGTGGCTATGGCTACACCTTC	CASKYGGGYGYTF
few	TRBV5-1	TRBJ1-6	.	TGCGCCAGCAGTTCGCAGGGGATCGGCTCACCCCTCCACTTT	CASSSQGIGSPLHF
.	TRBV10-3	TRBJ1-5	TRBD1	TGTGCCATCAGTGATAGTGACAGGGGCTATCAGCCCCAGCATTTT	CAISDSDRGYQPQHF
.	TRBV5-4	TRBJ2-1	.	TGTGCCAGCAGCTTGGCATTTGGGACCCTAAACAATGAGCAGTTCTTC	CASSLAFGTLNNEQFF
.	TRBV5-1	TRBJ1-1	.	TGCGCCAGCAGCTTGGCCGGTGGGACCCAGGAAGCTTTCTTT	CASSLAGGTQEAFF
.	TRBV14	TRBJ2-5	.	TGTGCCAGCAGCCAAGGACAGTTCGAGACCCAGTACTTC	CASSQGQFETQYF
few	TRBV18	TRBJ1-5	.	TGTGCCAGCTCACCGGTTAGACAGCATAGCAATCAGCCCCAGCATTTT	CASSPVRQHSNQPQHF
once	TRBV9	TRBJ1-2	.	TGTGCCAGCACCCCGGGGGAGTATCGACACTATGGCTACACCTTC	CASTPGEYRHYGYTF
.	TRBV25-1	TRBJ1-5	TRBD1	TGTGCCAGCAGCCCCGGACAGGCTAATCAGCCCCAGCATTTT	CASSPGQANQPQHF
.	TRBV7-2	TRBJ1-1	.	TGTGCCAGCAGCATTCAGGACACTGAAGCTTTCTTT	CASSIQDTEAFF
.	TRBV21-1	TRBJ1-5	.	TGTGCCAGCAGCAAAGGAGGGGGCGACAGGGGACAGAGCAATCAGCCCCAGCATTTT	CASSKGGGDRGQSNQPQHF
.	TRBV7-9	TRBJ1-2	.	TGTGCCAGCAGCTCTAACTATGGCTACACCTTC	CASSSNYGYTF
.	TRBV28	TRBJ1-1	.	TGTGCCAGCGAGCAGGCCTCGGGGACAAACACTGAAGCTTTCTTT	CASEQASGTNTEAFF
.	TRBV28	TRBJ2-1	TRBD2	TGTGCCAGCAGTGCCGAGCGGGAGGGTATCGATGAGCAGTTCTTC	CASSAEREGIDEQFF
few	TRBV5-6	TRBJ1-1	.	TGTGCCAGCAGCCTGGTCCTGAACACTGAAGCTTTCTTT	CASSLVLNTEAFF
.	TRBV28	TRBJ2-7	TRBD2	TGTGCCAGCAGTTTAAGAGACGGGAGGCGCGAGCAGTACTTC	CASSLRDGRREQYF
.	TRBV28	TRBJ1-1	TRBD1	TGTGCCAGCAGTTTGGTTGCAGGGGGTACTGAAGCTTTCTTT	CASSLVAGGTEAFF
.	TRBV6-5	TRBJ1-1	.	TGTGCCAGCACCCTGGACAGCTACTCGAACACTGAAGCTTTCTTT	CASTLDSYSNTEAFF
.	TRBV10-3	TRBJ1-2	.	TGTGCCATCAGTGAACTGTATGGCTACACCTTC	CAISELYGYTF
few	TRBV7-9	TRBJ2-7	TRBD2	TGTGCCAGCAGCTCCGGGACTAGCTCCTACGAGCAGTACTTC	CASSSGTSSYEQYF
.	TRBV2	TRBJ1-5	.	TGTGCCAGCCGTCCCGGAAGAAGGCCGGTGGAGCCCCAGCATTTT	CASRPGRRPVEPQHF
.	TRBV10-3	TRBJ1-1	.	TGTGCCATCACTTGGGGCATGAACACTGAAGCTTTCTTT	CAITWGMNTEAFF
.	TRBV2	TRBJ2-5	TRBD2	TGTGCCAGCAGTGGACCTAGCGGGGGGGGAGAGACCCAGTACTTC	CASSGPSGGGETQYF
.	TRBV5-1	TRBJ2-2	.	TGCGCCAGCAGCTTGGGACAGAACACCGGGGAGCTGTTTTTT	CASSLGQNTGELFF
few	TRBV18	TRBJ1-6	.	TGTGCCAGCTCACCACGGACGGAGAATTCACCCCTCCACTTT	CASSPRTENSPLHF
.	TRBV7-9	TRBJ1-2	TRBD1	TGTGCCAGCAGTGACAGGGGAGACAGCTACACCTTC	CASSDRGDSYTF
.	TRBV5-4	TRBJ1-5	.	TGTGCCAGCAGCTTGGGGGGGAGCAGCAATCAGCCCCAGCATTTT	CASSLGGSSNQPQHF
.	TRBV28	TRBJ1-3	TRBD1	TGTGCCAGCAGTTCCCCAGGGGGGGGGTCTGGAAACACCATATATTTT	CASSSPGGGSGNTIYF
few	TRBV5-5	TRBJ1-3	.	TGTGCCAGCAGCTTGAGGGCGGAACTCTGGGGAAACACCATATATTTT	CASSLRAELWGNTIYF
.	TRBV11-2	TRBJ1-3	.	TGTGCCAGCAGCTTGGAGCCGTCTGGAAACACCATATATTTT	CASSLEPSGNTIYF
.	TRBV3-1/TRBV3-2	TRBJ1-1	.	TGTGCCAGCAGCCGCCAGGGACCCACTGAAGCTTTCTTT	CASSRQGPTEAFF
few	TRBV27	TRBJ1-1	TRBD1	TGTGCCAGCACCACGACAGGGATGAACACTGAAGCTTTCTTT	CASTTTGMNTEAFF
.	TRBV27	TRBJ2-2	.	TGTGCCAGCAGTTTTAGGATCGGGGAGCTGTTTTTT	CASSFRIGELFF
.	TRBV19	TRBJ1-5	TRBD1	TGTGCCAGTAGTATAGATAAAGGGGGCCCCCGGGATCATCAGCCCCAGCATTTT	CASSIDKGGPRDHQPQHF
.	TRBV6-5	TRBJ1-1	.	TGTGCCAGCAGCCGGGGGGGCATGGGGAACACTGAAGCTTTCTTT	CASSRGGMGNTEAFF